What follows describes a single T cell receptor (beta chain). No antigen is known for it. As originally analysed: The study built a papillary thyroid cancer distant-metastasis classifier from CDR3 differences across clinicopathological groups. TCRdb called clones again from the PCR reads with MiXCR. The V and J calls reflect TCRdb's pipeline rather than the authors' work. The repertoire includes around 13,000 clones, 33% of them detected once, and around an eighth sits in the top ten. This entry comes from a study of metastatic and nonmetastatic thyroid tumors. At the level of the study: For malignant and benign thyroid patients, tumor or nodule tissue and blood were the sources whose repertoires were compared.

No patient received treatment before thyroid surgery. Overall study findings and caveats: As reported, TCR beta diversity in blood and tumor was significantly higher in malignant thyroid tumors than in benign nodules.

The source material was tumor tissue. This TCR derives from a male donor with papillary thyroid cancer or a benign thyroid nodule (not recorded which). Some clones in this sample may be carry-over from other donors' samples.

The CDR3 loop reads CSADAVPGQAATNEKLFF. The CDR3 bases are TGCAGTGCCGACGCCGTACCGGGACAGGCCGCAACTAATGAAAAACTGTTTTTT. The V call is TRBV20-1, the J call TRBJ1-4, with 8 bases identical to TRBD1. V shed 6 bases, J shed 0 bases, and the junction held 15 bases outside the gene matches. Per the germline V gene, CDR1 is DFQATT and CDR2 is SNEGSKA (reference sequence). The CDR3 extends over 18 amino acids.